The present TCR beta chain was sequenced within a study of cytomegalovirus exposure and HLA in healthy donors. Study-level findings and limits: It was confirmed in vitro that a few of the CMV-associated chains were specific for CMV antigens.

The PCR was carried out with 60 Vbeta primers and 13 Jbeta primers. Profiled with immunoSEQ multiplex PCR; TCRdb holds only in-frame clones, not every one. The sample lists 90,000 to 150,000 clones; 60% to 85% were seen once. In regard to this clone: As yet, its antigen is unknown.

This CDR3 comprises 16 residues. This TCR derives from a middle-aged woman in good health and CMV-seropositive. Sequencing was performed on PBMCs. The J gene is TRBJ1-1, the V gene TRBV21-1; TRBD1 reflects the table's D call only, with no check against the DNA. TRBV21-1 is given as a pseudogene. The CDR3 protein is CASSKLSDRADTEAFF. CDR3 nucleotides: TGTGCCAGCAGCAAACTTTCAGACAGGGCGGACACTGAAGCTTTCTTT.